A selection of T cell receptor beta chains follows, all from one sample in a study of OX40 agonist ivuxolimab in advanced cancers. The table came from immunoSEQ multiplex PCR; TCRdb's copy has only in-frame clones and leaves some out. The sample carries 40,000 or so clones, more than 75% recorded once. Sequenced here: CD4+ or CD8+ T cells sorted from blood, sampled in a trial of the OX40 agonist ivuxolimab. Every receptor here comes from an adult with an advanced solid tumor such as melanoma, head and neck, liver or kidney cancer. The CDR3 runs from the conserved cysteine through the conserved F or W. D genes are given only for firm matches. Part of the rows lack a size; the others show once, few, many or a class for expanded clones.

v_gene: TRBV4-2; abundance: -; j_gene: TRBJ2-7; d_gene: TRBD2; CDR3aa: CASSLSPGLGYEQYF; CDR3nt: TGTGCCAGCAGCCTCTCCCCGGGACTAGGCTACGAGCAGTACTTC
v_gene: TRBV7-9; abundance: -; j_gene: TRBJ2-3; d_gene: -; CDR3aa: CASSAESADTQYF; CDR3nt: TGTGCCAGCAGCGCTGAGTCCGCAGATACGCAGTATTTT
v_gene: TRBV10-2; abundance: -; j_gene: TRBJ2-1; d_gene: -; CDR3aa: CASMAGSSYNEQFF; CDR3nt: TGCGCCAGCATGGCAGGGAGTTCCTACAATGAGCAGTTCTTC
v_gene: TRBV29-1; abundance: -; j_gene: TRBJ2-7; d_gene: -; CDR3aa: CSVEEGDTAGEQYF; CDR3nt: TGCAGCGTTGAAGAAGGGGACACGGCGGGCGAGCAGTACTTC
v_gene: TRBV27; abundance: -; j_gene: TRBJ1-2; d_gene: -; CDR3aa: CASSPRDVLGYTF; CDR3nt: TGTGCCAGCAGTCCGCGGGATGTTTTAGGCTACACCTTC
v_gene: TRBV19; abundance: -; j_gene: TRBJ2-3; d_gene: -; CDR3aa: CASSIAGTDTQYF; CDR3nt: TGTGCCAGTAGTATAGCCGGCACAGATACGCAGTATTTT
v_gene: TRBV5-1; abundance: -; j_gene: TRBJ1-2; d_gene: TRBD1; CDR3aa: CASSPRDSFYGYTF; CDR3nt: TGCGCCAGCAGCCCGCGGGACAGCTTCTATGGCTACACCTTC
v_gene: TRBV18; abundance: -; j_gene: TRBJ2-7; d_gene: -; CDR3aa: CASSPGTHNYEQYF; CDR3nt: TGTGCCAGCTCACCGGGGACACATAACTACGAGCAGTACTTC
v_gene: TRBV11-2; abundance: -; j_gene: TRBJ1-1; d_gene: TRBD1; CDR3aa: CASRSWVDRVNTEAFF; CDR3nt: TGTGCCAGCAGATCCTGGGTGGACAGGGTAAACACTGAAGCTTTCTTT
v_gene: TRBV10-3; abundance: -; j_gene: TRBJ2-1; d_gene: -; CDR3aa: CAISGLGGRSNEQFF; CDR3nt: TGTGCCATCAGTGGGTTAGGGGGGCGTAGCAATGAGCAGTTCTTC
v_gene: TRBV5-4; abundance: few; j_gene: TRBJ2-7; d_gene: -; CDR3aa: CASSLGTYEQYF; CDR3nt: TGTGCCAGCAGCCTCGGGACCTACGAGCAGTACTTC
v_gene: TRBV7-2; abundance: -; j_gene: TRBJ1-5; d_gene: -; CDR3aa: CASSLGRESNQPQHF; CDR3nt: TGTGCCAGCAGCTTAGGTCGCGAAAGCAATCAGCCCCAGCATTTT
v_gene: TRBV11-2; abundance: -; j_gene: TRBJ2-1; d_gene: -; CDR3aa: CASSLNEQFF; CDR3nt: TGTGCCAGCAGCTTAAATGAGCAGTTCTTC
v_gene: TRBV5-1; abundance: -; j_gene: TRBJ2-1; d_gene: -; CDR3aa: CASSIAATYNEQFF; CDR3nt: TGCGCCAGCAGCATAGCGGCGACCTACAATGAGCAGTTCTTC
v_gene: TRBV6-5; abundance: few; j_gene: TRBJ1-1; d_gene: -; CDR3aa: CASSYSEAGMNTEAFF; CDR3nt: TGTGCCAGCAGTTACTCGGAGGCGGGGATGAACACTGAAGCTTTCTTT
v_gene: TRBV25-1; abundance: -; j_gene: TRBJ2-5; d_gene: TRBD2; CDR3aa: CASRPGGGLQETQYF; CDR3nt: TGTGCCAGCAGGCCCGGGGGGGGTTTACAAGAGACCCAGTACTTC
v_gene: TRBV11-2; abundance: few; j_gene: TRBJ2-7; d_gene: TRBD1; CDR3aa: CASSPGTGVDEQYF; CDR3nt: TGTGCCAGCAGCCCCGGGACAGGGGTGGACGAGCAGTACTTC
v_gene: TRBV30; abundance: once; j_gene: TRBJ2-2; d_gene: -; CDR3aa: CAWSWGRDGELFF; CDR3nt: TGTGCCTGGAGTTGGGGGCGGGACGGGGAGCTGTTTTTT
v_gene: TRBV6-1; abundance: once; j_gene: TRBJ2-7; d_gene: TRBD1; CDR3aa: CASRWTGNEQYF; CDR3nt: TGTGCCAGCAGATGGACAGGGAACGAGCAGTACTTC
v_gene: TRBV5-5; abundance: -; j_gene: TRBJ2-7; d_gene: -; CDR3aa: CASTPFAGAYEQYF; CDR3nt: TGTGCCAGCACCCCGTTTGCGGGTGCGTACGAGCAGTACTTC
v_gene: TRBV30; abundance: -; j_gene: TRBJ1-1; d_gene: -; CDR3aa: CAWLRGDTEAFF; CDR3nt: TGTGCCTGGCTGCGGGGGGACACTGAAGCTTTCTTT
v_gene: TRBV2; abundance: -; j_gene: TRBJ2-3; d_gene: TRBD2; CDR3aa: CASSDSASGGTDTQYF; CDR3nt: TGTGCCAGCAGTGACTCGGCTAGCGGAGGCACAGATACGCAGTATTTT
v_gene: TRBV29-1; abundance: -; j_gene: TRBJ1-1; d_gene: -; CDR3aa: CSVASTGFEAFF; CDR3nt: TGCAGCGTCGCTTCCACAGGGTTTGAAGCTTTCTTT
v_gene: TRBV27; abundance: -; j_gene: TRBJ1-2; d_gene: -; CDR3aa: CASSPLGPAGYGYTF; CDR3nt: TGTGCCAGCAGCCCTCTAGGACCGGCGGGGTATGGCTACACCTTC
v_gene: TRBV13; abundance: -; j_gene: TRBJ1-2; d_gene: -; CDR3aa: CASSPQGSPVSNYGYTF; CDR3nt: TGTGCCAGCAGCCCGCAGGGGTCACCGGTCTCTAACTATGGCTACACCTTC
v_gene: TRBV9; abundance: -; j_gene: TRBJ1-4; d_gene: -; CDR3aa: CASSASRERADNEKLFF; CDR3nt: TGTGCCAGCAGCGCCAGTCGAGAGAGGGCTGATAATGAAAAACTGTTTTTT
v_gene: TRBV29-1; abundance: -; j_gene: TRBJ1-2; d_gene: -; CDR3aa: CSVEETRVRGYTF; CDR3nt: TGCAGCGTTGAGGAGACTCGGGTGCGTGGCTACACCTTC
v_gene: TRBV9; abundance: -; j_gene: TRBJ2-7; d_gene: -; CDR3aa: CASSVERNSYEQYF; CDR3nt: TGTGCCAGCAGCGTAGAGCGGAACTCCTACGAGCAGTACTTC
v_gene: TRBV19; abundance: -; j_gene: TRBJ1-1; d_gene: -; CDR3aa: CASGISTEAFF; CDR3nt: TGTGCCAGTGGGATTTCCACTGAAGCTTTCTTT
v_gene: TRBV25-1; abundance: -; j_gene: TRBJ1-1; d_gene: -; CDR3aa: CASSEFGGNTEAFF; CDR3nt: TGTGCCAGCAGTGAATTTGGGGGGAACACTGAAGCTTTCTTT
v_gene: TRBV28; abundance: -; j_gene: TRBJ1-2; d_gene: -; CDR3aa: CASSSYSLRGPNYGYTF; CDR3nt: TGTGCCAGCAGTTCCTACAGCCTAAGGGGCCCTAACTATGGCTACACCTTC
v_gene: TRBV11-2; abundance: -; j_gene: TRBJ2-1; d_gene: -; CDR3aa: CASSLITASNEQFF; CDR3nt: TGTGCCAGCAGCTTAATTACAGCTAGCAATGAGCAGTTCTTC
v_gene: TRBV6-1; abundance: once; j_gene: TRBJ2-1; d_gene: TRBD2; CDR3aa: CASSEIGGGPFNEQFF; CDR3nt: TGTGCCAGCAGTGAAATTGGGGGAGGGCCGTTTAATGAGCAGTTCTTC
v_gene: TRBV7-9; abundance: -; j_gene: TRBJ1-1; d_gene: -; CDR3aa: CASSPRPGTGIEAFF; CDR3nt: TGTGCCAGCAGCCCCCGTCCCGGGACGGGAATTGAAGCTTTCTTT
v_gene: TRBV6-9; abundance: -; j_gene: TRBJ1-2; d_gene: -; CDR3aa: CASSQWDSYGYTF; CDR3nt: TGTGCCAGCAGCCAATGGGACTCCTATGGCTACACCTTC
v_gene: TRBV7-9; abundance: few; j_gene: TRBJ2-7; d_gene: TRBD1; CDR3aa: CASSSGQGPYEQYF; CDR3nt: TGTGCCAGCAGCTCGGGACAGGGACCGTACGAGCAGTACTTC
v_gene: TRBV27; abundance: -; j_gene: TRBJ1-4; d_gene: -; CDR3aa: CASSLSTVAEKLFF; CDR3nt: TGTGCCAGCAGTCTTTCGACAGTTGCTGAAAAACTGTTTTTT
v_gene: TRBV10-3; abundance: once; j_gene: TRBJ2-1; d_gene: -; CDR3aa: CAISESGVGQFF; CDR3nt: TGTGCCATCAGTGAGTCGGGGGTAGGGCAGTTCTTC
v_gene: TRBV4-1; abundance: -; j_gene: TRBJ2-7; d_gene: -; CDR3aa: CASSHPGNTYEQYF; CDR3nt: TGCGCCAGCAGCCACCCGGGAAATACCTACGAGCAGTACTTC
v_gene: TRBV2; abundance: -; j_gene: TRBJ2-7; d_gene: -; CDR3aa: CASSPVPRGYEQYF; CDR3nt: TGTGCCAGCAGTCCCGTCCCTAGGGGATACGAGCAGTACTTC
v_gene: TRBV6-6; abundance: -; j_gene: TRBJ2-1; d_gene: -; CDR3aa: CASSYSSPAGEQFF; CDR3nt: TGTGCCAGCAGTTACTCGAGTCCGGCGGGTGAGCAGTTCTTC
v_gene: TRBV27; abundance: -; j_gene: TRBJ2-1; d_gene: -; CDR3aa: CASSLVGGDYNEQFF; CDR3nt: TGTGCCAGCAGTTTAGTAGGGGGGGACTACAATGAGCAGTTCTTC
v_gene: TRBV6-6; abundance: -; j_gene: TRBJ2-3; d_gene: -; CDR3aa: CASSRPTDWRDTQYF; CDR3nt: TGTGCCAGCAGTCGACCCACGGACTGGCGCGATACGCAGTATTTT
v_gene: TRBV28; abundance: -; j_gene: TRBJ1-2; d_gene: -; CDR3aa: CASSLLRANYGYTF; CDR3nt: TGTGCCAGCAGTTTACTTAGGGCTAACTATGGCTACACCTTC
v_gene: TRBV6-5; abundance: -; j_gene: TRBJ1-1; d_gene: -; CDR3aa: CASSPDRGYTEAFF; CDR3nt: TGTGCCAGCAGCCCGGACCGGGGATACACTGAAGCTTTCTTT
v_gene: TRBV10-3; abundance: -; j_gene: TRBJ2-3; d_gene: TRBD2; CDR3aa: CAISDPERGGPATDTQYF; CDR3nt: TGTGCCATCAGTGATCCTGAGCGGGGGGGTCCCGCCACAGATACGCAGTATTTT
v_gene: TRBV10-3; abundance: -; j_gene: TRBJ2-4; d_gene: TRBD1; CDR3aa: CAISGAWQGTGQNIQYF; CDR3nt: TGTGCCATCAGTGGTGCGTGGCAGGGGACAGGGCAAAACATTCAGTACTTC
v_gene: TRBV5-1; abundance: -; j_gene: TRBJ2-5; d_gene: -; CDR3aa: CASSLALTQYF; CDR3nt: TGCGCCAGCAGCTTGGCCCTAACCCAGTACTTC
v_gene: TRBV18; abundance: -; j_gene: TRBJ2-7; d_gene: -; CDR3aa: CASSPPLEGEQYF; CDR3nt: TGTGCCAGCTCACCCCCCCTCGAAGGGGAGCAGTACTTC
v_gene: TRBV19; abundance: -; j_gene: TRBJ2-7; d_gene: TRBD1; CDR3aa: CASSFRDSSSYEQYF; CDR3nt: TGTGCCAGTAGTTTCCGGGACAGCAGCTCCTACGAGCAGTACTTC
v_gene: TRBV9; abundance: -; j_gene: TRBJ1-2; d_gene: -; CDR3aa: CASREQGSNYGYTF; CDR3nt: TGTGCCAGCAGGGAACAGGGCTCTAACTATGGCTACACCTTC
v_gene: TRBV11-2; abundance: -; j_gene: TRBJ2-3; d_gene: -; CDR3aa: CASLGDSRFTDTQYF; CDR3nt: TGTGCCTCCCTCGGCGATAGCAGATTCACAGATACGCAGTATTTT
v_gene: TRBV7-2; abundance: -; j_gene: TRBJ1-1; d_gene: TRBD1; CDR3aa: CASSLGTATEAFF; CDR3nt: TGTGCCAGCAGCCTGGGGACAGCCACTGAAGCTTTCTTT
v_gene: TRBV9; abundance: -; j_gene: TRBJ2-1; d_gene: -; CDR3aa: CASSEMIGTPFMEQFF; CDR3nt: TGTGCCAGCAGCGAGATGATCGGGACTCCCTTCATGGAGCAGTTCTTC
v_gene: TRBV27; abundance: -; j_gene: TRBJ1-2; d_gene: -; CDR3aa: CASSLGSGTPRGYTF; CDR3nt: TGTGCCAGCAGTTTAGGGTCCGGGACGCCTAGGGGCTACACCTTC
v_gene: TRBV4-1; abundance: -; j_gene: TRBJ1-1; d_gene: -; CDR3aa: CASSLGGRGRWTTEAFF; CDR3nt: TGCGCCAGCAGCCTCGGGGGGCGGGGACGGTGGACTACTGAAGCTTTCTTT
v_gene: TRBV11-2; abundance: -; j_gene: TRBJ2-7; d_gene: -; CDR3aa: CASSLAGYSYEQYF; CDR3nt: TGTGCCAGCAGCTTAGCTGGGTATTCCTACGAGCAGTACTTC
v_gene: TRBV5-1; abundance: few; j_gene: TRBJ1-5; d_gene: -; CDR3aa: CASSLAGASNQPQHF; CDR3nt: TGCGCCAGCAGCTTGGCCGGCGCAAGCAATCAGCCCCAGCATTTT
v_gene: TRBV6-1; abundance: many; j_gene: TRBJ2-1; d_gene: -; CDR3aa: CASSEVGTDGEQFF; CDR3nt: TGTGCCAGCAGTGAAGTGGGTACCGACGGTGAGCAGTTCTTC